The sample holds a few counts of the clone carrying this T cell receptor (beta chain). Per the authors' pipeline: Reference gene primer amplification in the assay estimated nucleated cell counts. Sequencing was performed with immunoSEQ multiplex PCR; in TCRdb, only in-frame clones are kept and a portion is missing. From that table come the V and J calls and clone size; the DNA was used to work out D and trimming. The table includes some 260,000 clones, about 80% detected once. This CDR3 comprises 14 residues. Germline CDR1 reads LNHDA; CDR2 reads SQIVND (reference sequence). V was cut by 6 bases and J by 8 bases, with 19 bases left in between. This sample stems from a study of blood T cell repertoires in COVID-19. Study-wide background: Sites across the United States, Italy and Spain contributed samples from acute and convalescent COVID-19.

The source material was peripheral blood. This chain uses TRBV19 with TRBJ1-2, with D possibly matching TRBD1 (6 bases). This TCR was recovered from an elderly man with acute or convalescent COVID-19. DNA for the CDR3: TGTGCCAGTAGCCCGGGACAACGTCGAGAGGGCTACACCTTC. Its protein is CASSPGQRREGYTF.